These T cell receptor beta chains were read from a single sample in a study of Ad26.COV2.S vaccination and SARS-CoV-2 variants. Here immunoSEQ multiplex PCR was the method, and the copy in TCRdb shows in-frame clones only, minus some. The sample shows about 350,000 clones, approximately 85% of them seen only once. The source was peripheral blood, collected in a trial of Ad26.COV2.S vaccine versus placebo. The receptors originated from a person between 18 and 65 years old who received the Ad26.COV2.S COVID-19 vaccine or a placebo. The CDR3 runs from the conserved cysteine through the conserved F or W. Fields, in order: CDR3 length, V gene, clone size, D gene, J gene, CDR3 protein, CDR3 DNA. A D gene is named only where the DNA matches it firmly. Size values are once, few and many counts, or a class for expanded clones, and some rows have none.

CDR3 length: 11; V gene: TRBV20-1; clone size: few; D gene: TRBD2; J gene: TRBJ2-3; CDR3 protein: CSVAGVDTQYF; CDR3 DNA: TGCAGTGTAGCGGGAGTCGATACGCAGTATTTT
CDR3 length: 15; V gene: TRBV28; clone size: -; D gene: -; J gene: TRBJ2-2; CDR3 protein: CASRKPGLNTGELFF; CDR3 DNA: TGTGCCAGCAGAAAACCGGGACTGAACACCGGGGAGCTGTTTTTT
CDR3 length: 17; V gene: TRBV19; clone size: -; D gene: TRBD1; J gene: TRBJ1-5; CDR3 protein: CASSLPGGAPGNQPQHF; CDR3 DNA: TGTGCCAGTAGTTTGCCAGGGGGCGCCCCTGGCAATCAGCCCCAGCATTTT
CDR3 length: 13; V gene: TRBV29-1; clone size: -; D gene: -; J gene: TRBJ2-5; CDR3 protein: CSVVWQGGETQYF; CDR3 DNA: TGCAGCGTTGTATGGCAGGGAGGCGAGACCCAGTACTTC
CDR3 length: 15; V gene: TRBV19; clone size: -; D gene: -; J gene: TRBJ2-1; CDR3 protein: CASSIGTVSYNEQFF; CDR3 DNA: TGTGCCAGTAGTATAGGGACCGTATCCTACAATGAGCAGTTCTTC
CDR3 length: 16; V gene: TRBV7-2; clone size: -; D gene: -; J gene: TRBJ1-6; CDR3 protein: CASSLRQTRYNSPLHF; CDR3 DNA: TGTGCCAGCAGCTTAAGACAAACTCGCTATAATTCACCCCTCCACTTT
CDR3 length: 12; V gene: TRBV21-1; clone size: once; D gene: -; J gene: TRBJ2-1; CDR3 protein: CASSNPLEEQFF; CDR3 DNA: TGTGCCAGCAGCAACCCGTTAGAAGAGCAGTTCTTC
CDR3 length: 15; V gene: TRBV5-8; clone size: few; D gene: -; J gene: TRBJ2-1; CDR3 protein: CASREALSSYNEQFF; CDR3 DNA: TGTGCCAGCAGGGAAGCTTTGAGCTCCTACAATGAGCAGTTCTTC
CDR3 length: 14; V gene: TRBV21-1; clone size: few; D gene: -; J gene: TRBJ2-7; CDR3 protein: CASVSPRGGDEQYF; CDR3 DNA: TGTGCCAGCGTCAGTCCTAGGGGTGGTGACGAGCAGTACTTC
CDR3 length: 15; V gene: TRBV28; clone size: once; D gene: -; J gene: TRBJ2-3; CDR3 protein: CASSLARRGADTQYF; CDR3 DNA: TGTGCCAGCAGTTTAGCTAGGCGCGGCGCAGATACGCAGTATTTT
CDR3 length: 15; V gene: TRBV4-1; clone size: -; D gene: -; J gene: TRBJ1-3; CDR3 protein: CASSQATGSGNTIYF; CDR3 DNA: TGCGCCAGCAGCCAAGCTACAGGGTCTGGAAACACCATATATTTT
CDR3 length: 17; V gene: TRBV11-3; clone size: once; D gene: TRBD2; J gene: TRBJ2-1; CDR3 protein: CASSLEGPRGAYNEQFF; CDR3 DNA: TGTGCCAGCAGCTTAGAGGGCCCCCGGGGGGCCTACAATGAGCAGTTCTTC
CDR3 length: 13; V gene: TRBV6-5; clone size: -; D gene: -; J gene: TRBJ2-5; CDR3 protein: CASSLSGWETQYF; CDR3 DNA: TGTGCCAGCAGTCTTTCCGGGTGGGAGACCCAGTACTTC
CDR3 length: 17; V gene: TRBV4-3; clone size: -; D gene: TRBD2; J gene: TRBJ2-1; CDR3 protein: CASSQEEGLAGYNEQFF; CDR3 DNA: TGCGCCAGCAGCCAAGAAGAGGGACTAGCAGGGTACAATGAGCAGTTCTTC
CDR3 length: 16; V gene: TRBV15; clone size: -; D gene: TRBD1; J gene: TRBJ1-2; CDR3 protein: CATSRDWIQGAGGYTF; CDR3 DNA: TGTGCCACCAGCAGAGATTGGATACAGGGGGCTGGAGGCTACACCTTC
CDR3 length: 16; V gene: TRBV5-6; clone size: -; D gene: -; J gene: TRBJ2-2; CDR3 protein: CASSSPGPVRSGELFF; CDR3 DNA: TGTGCCAGCAGCTCCCCTGGCCCGGTTAGGTCCGGGGAGCTGTTTTTT
CDR3 length: 17; V gene: TRBV5-1; clone size: -; D gene: -; J gene: TRBJ2-1; CDR3 protein: CASSLESAGRPYNEQFF; CDR3 DNA: TGCGCCAGCAGCTTGGAGTCGGCGGGAAGGCCCTACAATGAGCAGTTCTTC
CDR3 length: 13; V gene: TRBV29-1; clone size: -; D gene: TRBD1; J gene: TRBJ2-7; CDR3 protein: CSVRDRGNYEQYF; CDR3 DNA: TGCAGCGTTAGAGACAGGGGGAACTACGAGCAGTACTTC
CDR3 length: 17; V gene: TRBV28; clone size: -; D gene: TRBD2; J gene: TRBJ2-1; CDR3 protein: CATSGVTGLSSYNEQFF; CDR3 DNA: TGTGCCACTAGCGGGGTGACGGGATTAAGCTCCTACAATGAGCAGTTCTTC
CDR3 length: 15; V gene: TRBV13; clone size: -; D gene: -; J gene: TRBJ2-7; CDR3 protein: CASSSATSRRGEQYF; CDR3 DNA: TGTGCCAGCAGCTCAGCAACTAGCCGGCGAGGGGAGCAGTACTTC
CDR3 length: 14; V gene: TRBV6-2/TRBV6-3; clone size: -; D gene: -; J gene: TRBJ1-6; CDR3 protein: CASSYSSDNSPLHF; CDR3 DNA: TGTGCCAGCAGTTACTCGAGTGATAATTCACCCCTCCACTTT
CDR3 length: 17; V gene: TRBV7-9; clone size: -; D gene: -; J gene: TRBJ1-4; CDR3 protein: CASSLAIRGVTNEKLFF; CDR3 DNA: TGTGCCAGCAGCTTAGCAATTAGGGGGGTGACTAATGAAAAACTGTTTTTT
CDR3 length: 13; V gene: TRBV7-6; clone size: -; D gene: -; J gene: TRBJ2-1; CDR3 protein: CASSLAVKMGQFF; CDR3 DNA: TGTGCCAGCAGCTTAGCGGTTAAGATGGGGCAGTTCTTC
CDR3 length: 16; V gene: TRBV27; clone size: -; D gene: TRBD1; J gene: TRBJ1-2; CDR3 protein: CASSLSRGQGFVGYTF; CDR3 DNA: TGTGCCAGCAGTTTATCGAGGGGACAGGGATTCGTTGGCTACACCTTC
CDR3 length: 15; V gene: TRBV5-1; clone size: -; D gene: -; J gene: TRBJ1-3; CDR3 protein: CASSADTGTGNTIYF; CDR3 DNA: TGCGCCAGCAGCGCCGATACAGGGACCGGAAACACCATATATTTT
CDR3 length: 16; V gene: TRBV6-6; clone size: many; D gene: -; J gene: TRBJ1-6; CDR3 protein: CASGTGAAVYNSPLHF; CDR3 DNA: TGTGCCAGCGGGACTGGAGCAGCTGTATATAATTCACCCCTCCACTTT
CDR3 length: 13; V gene: TRBV27; clone size: -; D gene: TRBD1; J gene: TRBJ2-5; CDR3 protein: CASSLRGRETQYF; CDR3 DNA: TGTGCCAGCAGTTTAAGGGGGCGGGAGACCCAGTACTTC
CDR3 length: 14; V gene: TRBV30; clone size: -; D gene: TRBD2; J gene: TRBJ2-3; CDR3 protein: CAWSRSGKTDTQYF; CDR3 DNA: TGTGCCTGGAGTAGGAGCGGGAAAACAGATACGCAGTATTTT
CDR3 length: 14; V gene: TRBV11-2; clone size: -; D gene: -; J gene: TRBJ1-2; CDR3 protein: CASSTRRLNYGYTF; CDR3 DNA: TGTGCCAGCAGCACACGGCGCCTTAACTATGGCTACACCTTC
CDR3 length: 15; V gene: TRBV11-2; clone size: -; D gene: TRBD2; J gene: TRBJ2-1; CDR3 protein: CASSYRTSFYNEQFF; CDR3 DNA: TGTGCCAGCAGCTACAGGACTAGCTTCTACAATGAGCAGTTCTTC